The 17 T cell receptor beta chains reported below all come from one sample, sequenced in a study of T cells in Graves' hyperthyroidism and ophthalmopathy. RNA transcripts gave rise to amplified TCR beta CDR3 regions. Carried out on the TCR CDR3, a first-round RT-PCR used the HTBI primer set. One entry per CDR3 protein, called by TCRdb with MiXCR from the multiplex PCR reads. The sample includes a few hundred thousand distinct CDR3 sequences, 20% to 25% of them seen just once. The sample was blood. These receptor sequences come from a woman aged 70-85 years with Graves' ophthalmopathy.

Remarks on this clonotype: Since a much larger clone is just one base distant, this may be a read error. The chain joins TRBV7-9 to TRBJ2-7; a possible D gene is TRBD2 (6 bases). From germline, CDR1 is SEHNR and CDR2 FQNEAQ (reference sequence). This CDR3 is 15 amino acids long. CDR3 DNA: TGTGCCAACAGCCTCGGGGGTGGTGGGACCTACGAGCAGTACTTC. This gives the protein CANSLGGGGTYEQYF.

In its sample, this clonotype was seen many times. This chain connects TRBV28 to TRBJ1-1; D is ambiguous. The CDR3 is 13 residues long. CDR1 is MDHEN and CDR2 is SYDVKM in the germline V gene. Deletions cut 9 bases from V and 0 bases from J, with 11 bases between. Written as DNA, the CDR3 is TGTGCCAGTGCGGAACGGATGAACACTGAAGCTTTCTTT. Amino acid sequence: CASAERMNTEAFF.

In this sample, this clonotype turned up many times. This chain links TRBV28 with TRBJ2-3, with D possibly being TRBD1 (6 bases). This CDR3 spans 14 amino acids. Germline V gives CDR1 MDHEN, CDR2 SYDVKM. V lost 3 bases and J lost 2, with 9 bases in between. CDR3 residues: CASSFKGVTDTQYF. The CDR3 DNA reads TGTGCCAGCAGTTTTAAGGGGGTCACAGATACGCAGTATTTT.

This chain links TRBV6-6 with TRBJ2-1; TRBD2 is a possible D gene (5 bases). The CDR3 contains 15 residues. The germline V gene has CDR1 MNHNY and CDR2 SVGAGI (reference sequence). V shed 0 bases and J shed 0 bases, with 6 bases lying between them. CDR3 protein: CASSYSSVSYNEQFF. The DNA for the CDR3 is TGTGCCAGCAGTTACTCTAGCGTCTCCTACAATGAGCAGTTCTTC.

This clonotype occurred once. This chain uses TRBV14 with TRBJ1-1; the D gene is possibly TRBD1 (6 bases). The ends were cut back, 6 bases at V and 4 bases at J, with 9 bases in the middle. This CDR3 has 12 residues. Germline assignment: CDR1 SGHDN and CDR2 FVKESK. The CDR3 is CASRTGPTEAFF. CDR3 nucleotide sequence: TGTGCCAGCAGGACAGGTCCCACTGAAGCTTTCTTT.

This clonotype came up a few times. This rearrangement joins TRBV14 to TRBJ1-6, with D possibly matching TRBD1 (6 bases). CDR1 and CDR2 from the germline V gene are SGHDN and FVKESK. The CDR3 is 16 residues long. The ends were cut back, 0 bases at V and 7 bases at J, with 13 bases in the middle. The CDR3 DNA reads as TGTGCCAGCAGCCAAGATTTGGACAGCGGAAATTCACCCCTCCACTTT. This translates into CASSQDLDSGNSPLHF.

This chain links TRBV5-1 with TRBJ1-2, with 9 bases aligning to TRBD1. Trimming took 3 bases from V and 5 from J; bases not matched to a gene: 5. CDR1 and CDR2 (germline): SGHRS, YFSETQ. The length of the CDR3 is 14 residues. This CDR3 is CASSSSGTGYGYTF. The CDR3 DNA sequence: TGCGCCAGCAGCTCGTCCGGGACAGGGTATGGCTACACCTTC.

This clonotype was detected only a few times. CDR3 sequence: CASRRGTSLAGELFF. CDR3 coding DNA: TGTGCCAGCAGGAGAGGGACTAGCTTAGCCGGGGAGCTGTTTTTT. The chain combines TRBV6-1 with TRBJ2-2; 9 nucleotides match TRBD2. Per germline, CDR1 MNHNS and CDR2 SASEGT. The CDR3 has 15 amino acids. V trimming: 6 bases; J trimming: 6 bases; junction bases outside the gene matches: 8.

This rearrangement joins TRBV5-1 to TRBJ2-7, with 9 positions matching TRBD1. Per the germline V gene, CDR1 is SGHRS and CDR2 is YFSETQ. The ends lost 4 bases at V and 4 bases at J; junction bases unmatched: 6. This CDR3 spans 14 amino acids. CDR3 sequence: CASSIQGASYEQYF. Written as DNA, the CDR3 is TGCGCCAGCAGCATACAGGGGGCGTCGTACGAGCAGTACTTC.

This clonotype was recorded many times. J is TRBJ1-2 and V is TRBV28; D gene uncertain. This CDR3 spans 13 amino acids. Germline V gene data show CDR1 as MDHEN and CDR2 as SYDVKM. Trimming took off 3 bases at V and 5 bases at J, with 10 bases between the two ends. CDR3 DNA: TGTGCCAGCAGTTTCGGCCAGGAATATGGCTACACCTTC. It is translated as CASSFGQEYGYTF.

There are a few counts of this clonotype. In nucleotides, the CDR3 is TGTGCCACCAGTGATCCCCGGGCTAGCGGGCCCGCCAAGTACAATGAGCAGTTCTTC. Translation: CATSDPRASGPAKYNEQFF. The chain has TRBV24-1 and TRBJ2-1, with 8 bases matching TRBD2. This CDR3 has 19 amino acids. The germline gives CDR1 KGHDR, CDR2 SFDVKD. V was clipped by 3 bases and J by 4 bases; unmatched bases: 16.

The V and J genes are TRBV19 and TRBJ1-1; D is unclear. The CDR3 consists of 11 residues. The V end was cut by 5 bases, the J end by 9 bases, with 10 bases between. The germline gives CDR1 LNHDA, CDR2 SQIVND (reference sequence). The CDR3 is CASSGRAQAFF. As DNA, the CDR3 is TGTGCCAGTAGTGGGAGGGCTCAAGCTTTCTTT.

This clonotype was detected many times. The chain is built from TRBV28 and TRBJ2-5; D is unresolved. Germline assignment: CDR1 MDHEN and CDR2 SYDVKM. V lost 6 bases, J lost 3 bases, and 5 bases lay in between. CDR3 length: 11 residues. CDR3 bases: TGTGCCAGCAGGACAAAAGAGACCCAGTACTTC. Amino acid sequence: CASRTKETQYF. The full variable domain, with the rest looked up from reference TRBV28 and TRBJ2-5, is DVKVTQSSRYLVKRTGEKVFLECVQDMDHENMFWYRQDPGLGLRLIYFSYDVKMKEKGDIPEGYSVSREKKERFSLILESASTNQTSMYLCASRTKETQYFGPGTRLLVL.

The CDR3 reads CASSSTLAEQFF. The CDR3 bases are TGTGCCAGCAGCTCCACTCTAGCGGAGCAGTTCTTC. This chain joins TRBV11-2 and TRBJ2-1; perhaps TRBD2 as D (6 bases). CDR1 and CDR2 (germline): SGHAT, FQNNGV. V shed 4 bases and J shed 10 bases, with 11 bases lying between them. The CDR3 totals 12 residues.

In this sample, this clonotype turned up a few times. The chain couples TRBV20-1 to TRBJ1-2, with a tentative D call TRBD1 (6 bases). V shed 4 bases and J shed 7 bases, with 16 bases lying between them. CDR1 is DFQATT, CDR2 SNEGSKA, per germline (reference sequence). This CDR3 contains 13 residues. The CDR3 DNA follows: TGCAGTGCTACCCCCGGGGGGCTTGGTGGCTACACCTTC. Amino acid sequence: CSATPGGLGGYTF.

The chain recombines TRBV9 with TRBJ2-7; D is ambiguous. V was pared by 3 bases and J by 0 bases, with 10 bases between. CDR1 is SGDLS and CDR2 is YYNGEE in the germline V gene. The CDR3 runs to 14 residues. CDR3 DNA: TGTGCCAGCAGCGAATTGGGCAGCTCCTACGAGCAGTACTTC. This encodes CASSELGSSYEQYF.

This clonotype has just a few counts. This chain joins TRBV28 and TRBJ1-3; tentatively, D is TRBD1 (5 bases). The CDR3 extends over 15 amino acids. Per germline, CDR1 MDHEN and CDR2 SYDVKM. Trimming removed 6 bases at V and 4 bases at J, with 16 bases between. CDR3 nucleotides: TGTGCCAGCAGGCCCCCCGGGGGTAGGGGAAACACCATATATTTT. Translation: CASRPPGGRGNTIYF.